The present entry profiles one TCR beta chain with its context. Germline V gene sequence: CDR1 MNHNS, CDR2 SASEGT. V trimming: 9 bases; J trimming: 7 bases; junction bases outside the gene matches: 3. The CDR3 is made up of 13 amino acids. The data originate from a study of shared T cell receptors in the human thymus. Sequenced by immunoSEQ multiplex PCR; TCRdb stores in-frame clones only, minus some. The sample lists 540,000 or so clones, 75% to 85% occurring once. These sequences were also reported in another study, on human thymus T cells.

The specimen sequenced was thymocytes. The clonotype comes from a boy under two years old with a congenital heart defect. The rearrangement joins TRBV6-1 to TRBJ2-7; 16 bases map to TRBD2. The CDR3 bases are TGTGCCAGGGGGACTAGCGGGAGGGGGGAGCAGTACTTC. Protein: CARGTSGRGEQYF.